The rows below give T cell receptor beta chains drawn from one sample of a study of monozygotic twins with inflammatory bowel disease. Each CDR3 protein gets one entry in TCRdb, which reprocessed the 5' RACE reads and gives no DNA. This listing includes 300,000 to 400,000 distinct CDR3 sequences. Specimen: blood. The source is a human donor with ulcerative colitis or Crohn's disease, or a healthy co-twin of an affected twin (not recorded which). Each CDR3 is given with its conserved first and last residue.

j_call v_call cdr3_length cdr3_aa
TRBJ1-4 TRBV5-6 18 CASRKLGAKTITNEKLFF
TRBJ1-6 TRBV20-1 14 CSAIKGTYNSPLHF
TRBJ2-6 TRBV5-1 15 CASSPVVTGANVLTF
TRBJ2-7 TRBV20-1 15 CSARSPSGGTYEQYF
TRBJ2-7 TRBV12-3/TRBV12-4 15 CASSGQGLGLREQYF
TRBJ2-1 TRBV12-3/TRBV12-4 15 CASSLEGAGYNEQFF
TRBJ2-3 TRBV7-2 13 CASSLVWTDTQYF
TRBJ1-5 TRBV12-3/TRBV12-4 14 CASSRGGDGQPQHF
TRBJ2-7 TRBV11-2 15 CASSLDRSGSYEQYF
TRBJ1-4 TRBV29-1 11 CSVEYSQKLFF
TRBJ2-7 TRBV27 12 CASAGSPYEQYF
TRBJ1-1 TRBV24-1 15 CATSDSGTSITEAFF
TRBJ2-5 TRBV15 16 CATSTRREDNQETQYF
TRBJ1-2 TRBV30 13 CAWSVGAGYGYTF
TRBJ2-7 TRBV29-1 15 CSVEERLRSSYEQYF
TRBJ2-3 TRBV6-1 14 CASLGGARTDTQYF
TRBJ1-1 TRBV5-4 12 CASSWTGGKDFF
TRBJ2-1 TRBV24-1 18 CATMGTPQLAGSPYEQFF
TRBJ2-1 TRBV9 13 CASSPMGANEQFF
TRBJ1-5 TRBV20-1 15 CSALAVTGDNQPQHF
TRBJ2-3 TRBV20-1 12 CSARLGGDTQYF
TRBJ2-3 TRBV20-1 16 CSARDSGGGRTDTQYF
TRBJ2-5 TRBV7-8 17 CASSLLPGLAGLETQYF
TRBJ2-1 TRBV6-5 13 CASSSGLGNEQFF
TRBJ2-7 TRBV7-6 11 CASSSGTEQYF
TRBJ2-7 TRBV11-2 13 CASSLENGAGEYF
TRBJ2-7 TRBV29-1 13 CSVKGGRGYEQYF
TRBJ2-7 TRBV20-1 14 CSARRDIPPYEQYF
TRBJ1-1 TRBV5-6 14 CASSFGSGGTEAFF
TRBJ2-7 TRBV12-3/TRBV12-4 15 CASRRQGSGTYEQYF
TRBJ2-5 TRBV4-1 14 CASGSLAGPETQYF